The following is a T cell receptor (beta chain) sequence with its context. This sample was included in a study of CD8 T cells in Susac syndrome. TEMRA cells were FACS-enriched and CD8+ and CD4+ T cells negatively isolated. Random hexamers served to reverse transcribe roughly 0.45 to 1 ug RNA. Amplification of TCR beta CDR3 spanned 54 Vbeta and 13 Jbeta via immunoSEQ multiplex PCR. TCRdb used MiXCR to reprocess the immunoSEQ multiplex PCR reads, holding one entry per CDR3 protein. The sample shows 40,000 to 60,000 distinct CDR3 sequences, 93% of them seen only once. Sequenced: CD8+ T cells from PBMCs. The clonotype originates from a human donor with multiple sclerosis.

In DNA, the CDR3 is TGCAGTGCCTCGGGCTATATCACGGGGGGTACGCAGTATTTT. It encodes CSASGYITGGTQYF. This chain uses TRBV20-1 with TRBJ2-3, with TRBD2 matching 7 bases. This CDR3 spans 14 amino acids. Losses at the gene ends were 6 bases for V and 8 bases for J; bases not matched to a gene: 14. CDR1 and CDR2 (germline): DFQATT, SNEGSKA (reference sequence).